Listed below are T cell receptor beta chains from one sample, sequenced in a study of cytomegalovirus exposure and HLA in healthy donors. Using immunoSEQ multiplex PCR, the repertoire was profiled, and TCRdb retains in-frame clones only, with some absent. This table holds more than 150,000 clones, approximately 80% found once. The sequencing input was PBMCs. These receptors were taken from a man younger than 30 in good health and CMV-seropositive. Each CDR3 is given with its conserved first and last residue. Fields, in order: clone size, J gene, V gene, D gene, CDR3 length, CDR3 DNA, CDR3 protein. A D gene is named only where the DNA matches it firmly. Expanded clones get a size class; other rows say once, few or many, or leave the size out.

once,TRBJ2-3,TRBV27,NA,14,TGTGCCAGCAGACGACAGTCTAGCACAGATACGCAGTATTTT,CASRRQSSTDTQYF
NA,TRBJ2-2,TRBV7-2,NA,14,TGTGCCAGCAGCTCGGGACAAGACACCGGGGAGCTGTTTTTT,CASSSGQDTGELFF
NA,TRBJ2-7,TRBV9,NA,12,TGTGCCAGCAGCGTCCAACCGGGACATCTTTTCTTC,CASSVQPGHLFF
NA,TRBJ2-3,TRBV6-5,NA,14,TGTGCCAGCAGCCAAAGTCGGGGCACAGATACGCAGTATTTT,CASSQSRGTDTQYF
NA,TRBJ2-7,TRBV19,TRBD2,14,TGTGCCAGTAGTATTAGCGGGAGTCGCTACGAGCAGTACTTC,CASSISGSRYEQYF
NA,TRBJ1-2,TRBV28,NA,15,TGTGCCAGCAGTTTCCCACAGGGCCTTAACTATGGCTACACCTTC,CASSFPQGLNYGYTF
NA,TRBJ1-1,TRBV5-4,TRBD1,13,TGTGCCAGCAGCTCACAGGGGGCCACTGAAGCTTTCTTT,CASSSQGATEAFF
NA,TRBJ2-1,TRBV28,TRBD2,14,TGTGCCACCGAATCGGGACTAAGCATCCATGAGCAGTTCTTC,CATESGLSIHEQFF
NA,TRBJ1-5,TRBV30,NA,13,TGTGCCTGGAGCCGTAATAGCAATCAGCCCCAGCATTTT,CAWSRNSNQPQHF
NA,TRBJ2-1,TRBV9,TRBD2,19,TGTGCCAGCAGCTCCTCCACCCGGCTAGCGGGCCCCTCCTACAATGAGCAGTTCTTC,CASSSSTRLAGPSYNEQFF
NA,TRBJ2-2,TRBV6-4,NA,13,TGTGCCAGCAGTGACTCCTCCACCGGGGAGCTGTTTTTT,CASSDSSTGELFF
NA,TRBJ2-3,TRBV4-3,NA,13,TGCGCCAGCAGCCAAACCACAGCAAATACGCAGTATTTT,CASSQTTANTQYF
NA,TRBJ2-7,TRBV25-1,TRBD1,14,TGTGCCAGCAGTGGAGGACAGGGATTCTACGAGCAGTACTTC,CASSGGQGFYEQYF
NA,TRBJ2-2,TRBV19,NA,17,TGTGCCAGTAAGGCTGGAGGAGGGGACCGGGGCACCGGGGAGCTGTTTTTT,CASKAGGGDRGTGELFF
NA,TRBJ1-5,TRBV6-1,NA,14,TGTGCCAGCAGTGAACAGGGTGGCAATCAGCCCCAGCATTTT,CASSEQGGNQPQHF
NA,TRBJ1-1,TRBV27,TRBD1,18,TGTGCCAGCAGTAATGCCCGCTGGGCGGGGACAGGTGGCACTGAAGCTTTCTTT,CASSNARWAGTGGTEAFF
NA,TRBJ1-5,TRBV5-1,TRBD1,14,TGCGCCAGCAGCCCAAGGGGGCGGAATCAGCCCCAGCATTTT,CASSPRGRNQPQHF
NA,TRBJ2-5,TRBV9,NA,19,TGTGCCAGCAGCCCCCCGATGGGGGCCCGCGGAGACTTCCAAGAGACCCAGTACTTC,CASSPPMGARGDFQETQYF
NA,TRBJ2-3,TRBV25-1,NA,16,TGTGCCAGCAGTGAATGGAGCACTTCTAGCACAGATACGCAGTATTTT,CASSEWSTSSTDTQYF
NA,TRBJ2-2,TRBV5-4,TRBD2,16,TGTGCCAGCAGCCCCCCGGGACTAGCGGGCGCCGGGGAGCTGTTTTTT,CASSPPGLAGAGELFF
NA,TRBJ2-3,TRBV29-1,TRBD1,14,TGCAGCGTTGAGACAGGGAAAAGCACAGATACGCAGTATTTT,CSVETGKSTDTQYF
NA,TRBJ1-4,TRBV6-5,NA,14,TGTGCCAGCAAGGGCGGGACGGCTTGGGAAAAACTGTTTTTT,CASKGGTAWEKLFF
NA,TRBJ2-7,TRBV27,TRBD2,14,TGTGCCAGCTTTACTAGCGGGAGGGCTTCAGAGCAGTACTTC,CASFTSGRASEQYF
NA,TRBJ2-1,TRBV2,NA,18,TGTGCCAGCAGTGCCCCCCGGCAGGTGGGAGACTGGTACAATGAGCAGTTCTTC,CASSAPRQVGDWYNEQFF
NA,TRBJ2-1,TRBV6-1,NA,13,TGTGCCAGCAGTGAAAGTACTAACAATGAGCAGTTCTTC,CASSESTNNEQFF
NA,TRBJ2-5,TRBV28,TRBD2,17,TGTGCCAGCAGTTTGTCGTCTCTAGCGGGGCGAAGGGAGACCCAGTACTTC,CASSLSSLAGRRETQYF
NA,TRBJ2-1,TRBV11-2,TRBD1,17,TGTGCCAGCCTCCACACAGGGGGCGGTAAGGGCTACAATGAGCAGTTCTTC,CASLHTGGGKGYNEQFF
NA,TRBJ2-5,TRBV5-6,TRBD1,14,TGTGCCAGCAGCTTTTCAGGGGGCGTAGAGACCCAGTACTTC,CASSFSGGVETQYF
NA,TRBJ2-1,TRBV28,TRBD2,17,TGTGCCAGCCACGGGACTAGCGGGAGGGTCTGGGGCAATGAGCAGTTCTTC,CASHGTSGRVWGNEQFF
NA,TRBJ2-6,TRBV7-6,TRBD1,16,TGTGCCAGCAGCACGTATCAGGGGGCTGGGGCCAACGTCCTGACTTTC,CASSTYQGAGANVLTF
NA,TRBJ2-1,TRBV7-6,NA,15,TGTGCCAGCAGGGGCGGAGGGCATCCGGACGGTGAGCAGTTCTTC,CASRGGGHPDGEQFF
NA,TRBJ1-1,TRBV5-1,TRBD1,15,TGCGCCAGCAGCCAAGGACAGGGGTTTAACACTGAAGCTTTCTTT,CASSQGQGFNTEAFF
NA,TRBJ2-7,TRBV5-5,TRBD1,13,TGTGCCAACCACAGGGGCGAGACAGACGAGCAGTACTTC,CANHRGETDEQYF
NA,TRBJ2-1,TRBV5-1,NA,16,TGCGCCAGCAGCTTGGTCTTGGCAAGCTCCTACAATGAGCAGTTCTTC,CASSLVLASSYNEQFF
NA,TRBJ2-3,TRBV28,TRBD2,17,TGTGCCAGCAGTCCCGGACTAGCGGGAGGCTTCACGAATACGCAGTATTTT,CASSPGLAGGFTNTQYF
NA,TRBJ2-2,TRBV7-2,NA,16,TGTGCCAGCAGCACCCGGGGAGGAGCGAACACCGGGGAGCTGTTTTTT,CASSTRGGANTGELFF
NA,TRBJ2-5,TRBV29-1,TRBD1,15,TGCAGCGTTGAAAAGGGACAGGGGGCGAGGGAGACCCAGTACTTC,CSVEKGQGARETQYF
NA,TRBJ2-1,TRBV29-1,NA,11,TGCAGCGTTGACCGGTACAATGAGCAGTTCTTC,CSVDRYNEQFF
NA,TRBJ1-2,TRBV6-5,TRBD1,15,TGTGCCAGCGCTTGGACAGGGGGTCGGGACTATGGCTACACCTTC,CASAWTGGRDYGYTF
NA,TRBJ2-1,TRBV27,NA,15,TGTGCCAGCAGTTCGAGCGGGTCCCCCTACAATGAGCAGTTCTTC,CASSSSGSPYNEQFF
once,TRBJ2-4,TRBV5-6,NA,15,TGTGCCAGCAGCCACGGACAGCTAGCCAAAAACATTCAGTACTTC,CASSHGQLAKNIQYF
NA,TRBJ2-7,TRBV9,TRBD1,14,TGTGCCAGCAGCCGAGACAGGGGAGGCTACGAGCAGTACTTC,CASSRDRGGYEQYF
NA,TRBJ2-7,TRBV28,TRBD1,13,TGTGCCAGCAGTCCACAGGGGTTCCACGAGCAGTACTTC,CASSPQGFHEQYF
NA,TRBJ2-5,TRBV30,NA,13,TGTGCCTGGAGCCCGGGGGTGTCAGAGACCCAGTACTTC,CAWSPGVSETQYF
NA,TRBJ2-5,TRBV28,TRBD2,15,TGTGCCAGCAGTTTGAGCGGGAGTAGAAAAGAGACCCAGTACTTC,CASSLSGSRKETQYF
NA,TRBJ2-5,TRBV6-5,TRBD2,15,TGTGCCAGCAGTTACGCGGGAGGGCGCCAAGAGACCCAGTACTTC,CASSYAGGRQETQYF
NA,TRBJ2-5,TRBV19,NA,15,TGTGCCAGTAGCCTTCAACAGGGTGAGGTGGAGACCCAGTACTTC,CASSLQQGEVETQYF
NA,TRBJ1-1,TRBV7-2,NA,14,TGTGCCAGCAGCTTACAGAGGGTCGACACTGAAGCTTTCTTT,CASSLQRVDTEAFF
NA,TRBJ2-2,TRBV5-1,TRBD1,16,TGCGCCAGCAGCTACGGGACAGGGCCCAACACCGGGGAGCTGTTTTTT,CASSYGTGPNTGELFF
NA,TRBJ2-7,TRBV15,NA,14,TGTGCCACCAGCAGAGACTCGAAGGGGAGGGAGCAGTACTTC,CATSRDSKGREQYF
NA,TRBJ2-1,TRBV7-2,TRBD1,14,TGTGCCAGCAGCTCGGACAGGGTATACAATGAGCAGTTCTTC,CASSSDRVYNEQFF
NA,TRBJ1-3,TRBV27,NA,15,TGTGCCAGCAGTCGTGACCCGGGGGCTGGAAACACCATATATTTT,CASSRDPGAGNTIYF